The clone carrying this T cell receptor (beta chain) has a handful of counts. It was cDNA, reverse transcribed from extracted RNA, that served as the sequencing template. Assay used: immunoSEQ multiplex PCR; TCRdb lists only in-frame clones, some missing. The sample has under 350,000 clones; 58% are singletons. The treatment: oral pan-JAK inhibitor, 5-10 mg twice daily. The sample comes from a study of CD8+ T cells in alopecia areata. This CDR3 region has 15 residues. Germline V gives CDR1 MNHEY, CDR2 SMNVEV (reference sequence). V was shortened by 6 bases and J by 2 bases, with 17 bases between the two germline ends.

This specimen was CD4+ T cells sorted from blood, taken at week 24, from a patient treated with tofacitinib. The chain carries TRBV27 and TRBJ2-7; maybe TRBD1 (6 bases). The TCR sequence derives from a human donor with alopecia areata. This chain's CDR3 is CASSSPTGFTYEQYF. In nucleotides, the CDR3 is TGTGCCAGCAGCTCGCCGACAGGCTTCACCTACGAGCAGTACTTC.